These 27 T cell receptor beta chains were all obtained from the same sample, sequenced in a study of blood T cell repertoires in COVID-19. Some clones are missing from TCRdb's copy, which holds only in-frame ones; the method was immunoSEQ multiplex PCR. The sample includes 290,000 or so clones, 75% to 90% of them seen just once. The source material was peripheral blood. These receptor sequences come from a man aged 18 to 29 with active or convalescent COVID-19.

This clone was observed a few times. V is TRBV7-6 and J is TRBJ2-7; weak D call: TRBD2 (6 bases). CDR1 and CDR2 (germline): SGHVS, FNYEAQ. The CDR3 totals 14 residues. V gave up 5 bases and J gave up 0 bases, with 11 bases separating them. DNA for the CDR3: TGTGCCAGCAGCCCGCGGGGCAACTCCTACGAGCAGTACTTC. As protein: CASSPRGNSYEQYF.

The CDR3 DNA follows: TGCGCCAGCAGCCAAAGCGATGTGAAGCAGTATTTT. This codes for CASSQSDVKQYF. This rearrangement joins TRBV4-1 to TRBJ2-3; D is ambiguous. The CDR3 has 12 amino acids. Germline lookup yields CDR1 MGHRA and CDR2 YSYEKL. The ends were cut back, 2 bases at V and 11 bases at J, with 11 bases in the middle.

The chain employs TRBV5-1 and TRBJ1-5; possible D gene TRBD1, 5 bases. Germline V gives CDR1 SGHRS, CDR2 YFSETQ. Trimming left V 4 bases short and J 5 bases short, with 16 bases between. The CDR3 spans 15 residues. CDR3 DNA: TGCGCCAGCAGCAGAGGCGACAGTAATGATCAGCCCCAGCATTTT. This gives the protein CASSRGDSNDQPQHF.

This clone was found a few times. The chain joins TRBV5-1 to TRBJ1-3, with D hard to call. V dropped 6 bases and J dropped 1 base, with 8 bases sitting between them. This CDR3 is built from 13 residues. Per germline, CDR1 SGHRS and CDR2 YFSETQ. The CDR3 region is CASTSGSGNTIYF. Written as DNA, the CDR3 is TGCGCCAGCACTTCCGGGTCTGGAAACACCATATATTTT.

The J gene is TRBJ2-5, the V gene TRBV6-6; the D is unclear. V gave up 5 bases and J gave up 9 bases, with 13 bases separating them. Germline V gene lookup returns CDR1 MNHNY and CDR2 SVGAGI (reference sequence). This CDR3 region has 12 residues. The CDR3 nucleotides are TGTGCCAGCAGTCCCCGATCCGGGTCCCAGTACTTC. Residues: CASSPRSGSQYF.

The chain combines TRBV28 with TRBJ2-7, with 9 bases lining up with TRBD1. This CDR3 is built from 16 residues. The junction had 6 bases not matched to a gene; V was cut back by 3 bases and J by 0 bases. Per germline, CDR1 MDHEN and CDR2 SYDVKM. CDR3 amino acids: CASSFLGQGSSYEQYF. The CDR3 coding sequence is TGTGCCAGCAGTTTTCTCGGACAGGGGAGCTCCTACGAGCAGTACTTC.

The rearrangement uses TRBV24-1 and TRBJ2-7; the D is unclear. V was clipped by 5 bases and J by 2 bases, with 6 bases between them. The CDR3 is made up of 12 amino acids. The germline gives CDR1 KGHDR, CDR2 SFDVKD. CDR3 region: CATSVATYEQYF. The CDR3 DNA reads as TGTGCCACCAGTGTAGCAACCTACGAGCAGTACTTC.

This chain uses TRBV2 with TRBJ1-6, with 8 bases fitting TRBD1. The CDR3 length is 14 residues. V lost 6 bases to trimming and J lost 9 bases; unmatched junction nucleotides: 7. Looked up from germline, CDR1 is SNHLY and CDR2 is FYNNEI. This CDR3 is CASRSTGGTSPLHF. DNA of the CDR3: TGTGCCAGCAGGTCTACAGGGGGTACTTCACCCCTCCACTTT.

The rearrangement uses TRBV14 and TRBJ1-5, with a possible D match to TRBD1 (5 bases). The CDR3 is made up of 16 amino acids. Trimming cost V 2 bases and J 2 bases, with 13 bases left between them. The germline V gene has CDR1 SGHDN and CDR2 FVKESK. The CDR3 sequence is CASSQRPGWGNQPQHF. The CDR3, as DNA: TGTGCCAGCAGCCAAAGGCCAGGGTGGGGCAATCAGCCCCAGCATTTT.

The chain is built from TRBV13 and TRBJ2-3; 8 bases fit TRBD2. V gave up 8 bases and J gave up 0 bases; unmatched junction bases: 16. The length of the CDR3 is 18 residues. In germline, CDR1 is PRHDT, CDR2 FYEKMQ (reference sequence). The CDR3 loop is CASSAVTAGEGSTDTQYF. As DNA, the CDR3 is TGTGCCAGCTCCGCCGTTACAGCGGGGGAGGGAAGCACAGATACGCAGTATTTT.

V usage is TRBV6-5 and J usage is TRBJ1-6; possibly TRBD1 for D (5 bases). The CDR3 extends over 16 amino acids. Germline V lookup: CDR1 MNHEY, CDR2 SVGAGI. Trimming cost V 4 bases and J 6 bases, with 16 bases left between them. CDR3 DNA: TGTGCCAGCAGTTTAAGTCGGGGGATTAGTAATTCACCCCTCCACTTT. It specifies CASSLSRGISNSPLHF.

This clone was found once. The CDR3 nucleotides read TGCGCCAGCAGCTTGGCCCCGGGACAGGGGCTGGGCGAGCAGTACTTC. It codes for CASSLAPGQGLGEQYF. The rearrangement uses TRBV5-1 and TRBJ2-7, with 10 bases lining up with TRBD1. This CDR3 has 16 residues. The germline gives CDR1 SGHRS, CDR2 YFSETQ. Losses at the gene ends were 0 bases for V and 6 bases for J; bases not matched to a gene: 9.

This chain joins TRBV10-3 and TRBJ1-1; D is undetermined. Germline-derived CDR1 and CDR2 are ENHRY and SYGVKD. The CDR3 consists of 13 residues. V was pared by 4 bases and J by 3 bases, with 9 bases between. The CDR3, as DNA: TGTGCCATCAGTGGCGTTGGGCACACTGAAGCTTTCTTT. This translates into CAISGVGHTEAFF.

The genes are TRBV11-3 and TRBJ2-1; D uncertain. V lost 1 base to trimming and J lost 9 bases, with 7 bases between them. The CDR3 length is 12 residues. Germline CDR1 is SGHNT and CDR2 is YENEEA. CDR3 sequence reads: CASSLVHSEQFF. The CDR3 DNA sequence: TGTGCCAGCAGCTTAGTGCATAGTGAGCAGTTCTTC.

The chain combines TRBV5-1 with TRBJ2-2; 8 bases match TRBD2. V lost 0 bases to trimming and J lost 4 bases; unmatched junction nucleotides: 5. The CDR3 consists of 16 residues. Germline CDR1 is SGHRS and CDR2 is YFSETQ. The CDR3 DNA is TGCGCCAGCAGCTTGGACAGCGGGAGTTTCACCGGGGAGCTGTTTTTT. It translates to CASSLDSGSFTGELFF.

The chain combines TRBV19 with TRBJ1-1, with D tentatively TRBD1 (6 bases). V lost 5 bases, J lost 1 base, and 14 bases lay in between. Germline-derived CDR1 and CDR2 are LNHDA and SQIVND (reference sequence). This CDR3 comprises 15 residues. In nucleotides, the CDR3 is TGTGCCAGTAGTCGTTGGGGGCCGACGAACACTGAAGCTTTCTTT. Its protein is CASSRWGPTNTEAFF.

The V call is TRBV24-1, the J call TRBJ2-7, with 8 bases matching TRBD1. Germline V lookup: CDR1 KGHDR, CDR2 SFDVKD. There are 15 residues in the CDR3. Losses at the gene ends were 3 bases for V and 2 bases for J; bases not matched to a gene: 5. This CDR3 is CATSDPGQGAYEQYF. The CDR3 region has the DNA TGTGCCACCAGTGATCCAGGACAGGGAGCCTACGAGCAGTACTTC.

The chain recombines TRBV6-6 with TRBJ1-3; D may be TRBD1 (5 bases). The V gene's germline CDR1 is MNHNY and CDR2 SVGAGI (reference sequence). Trimming shortened V by 10 bases and J by 3 bases, and 16 bases separated the two germline ends. There are 14 residues in the CDR3. In DNA form, the CDR3 reads TGTGCCACGCTTGGGGCGCTGGGTGGAAACACCATATATTTT. Translation: CATLGALGGNTIYF.

The chain joins TRBV2 to TRBJ2-1, with D tentatively TRBD2 (6 bases). The CDR3 runs to 15 residues. Germline V gene sequence: CDR1 SNHLY, CDR2 FYNNEI. Trimming stripped 1 base from V and 8 bases from J, with 15 bases between. This CDR3 is CASSEVGGTVDEQFF. CDR3 sequence (DNA): TGTGCCAGCAGTGAAGTGGGAGGAACGGTCGATGAGCAGTTCTTC.

This clone was seen a handful of times. This chain links TRBV10-1 with TRBJ2-7; D possibly corresponds to TRBD2 (6 bases). The V and J ends lost 7 bases and 12 bases respectively, with 10 bases between them. Per germline, CDR1 WNHNN and CDR2 SYGVQD (reference sequence). The CDR3 covers 9 residues. CDR3 DNA: TGCGCCAGCACGGAGGGGTGGTACTTC. It is translated as CASTEGWYF.

The gene calls are TRBV12-3 or TRBV12-4 and TRBJ1-2; 8 nucleotides agree with TRBD1. Trimming took 6 bases from V and 4 from J; bases not matched to a gene: 1. CDR3 length: 12 residues. The CDR3 spells CASRGTGYGYTF. The CDR3 nucleotides read TGTGCCAGCAGGGGGACAGGCTATGGCTACACCTTC.

The CDR3 loop is CASGLDLGLQDTIYF. In DNA form, the CDR3 reads TGTGCTAGTGGTTTGGATTTGGGACTCCAGGACACCATATATTTT. The chain uses TRBV12-5 and TRBJ1-3; possible D gene TRBD1, 5 bases. V dropped 1 base and J dropped 8 bases, with 15 bases sitting between them. Germline V gene sequence: CDR1 LGHNT, CDR2 FRNRAP. This CDR3 contains 15 residues.

The rearrangement joins TRBV5-8 to TRBJ2-6; D perhaps matches TRBD2 (6 bases). V was clipped by 3 bases and J by 1 base, with 11 bases between them. Germline V gives CDR1 SGHTS, CDR2 YDEGEE. CDR3 length: 16 amino acids. The CDR3 region has the DNA TGTGCCAGCAGCTGGACGGGGGTGTCTGGGGCCAACGTCCTGACTTTC. Its protein is CASSWTGVSGANVLTF. The full variable domain, completed using reference TRBV5-8 and TRBJ2-6, is EAGVTQSPTHLIKTRGQQATLRCSPISGHTSVYWYQQALGLGLQFLLWYDEGEERNRGNFPPRFSGRQFPNYSSELNVNALELEDSALYLCASSWTGVSGANVLTFGAGSRLTVL.

The rearrangement uses TRBV18 and TRBJ1-5, with unresolved D. Trimming shortened V by 3 bases and J by 5 bases, and 11 bases separated the two germline ends. The CDR3 contains 14 residues. CDR1 is KGHSH and CDR2 is LQKENI in the germline V gene. The CDR3 coding sequence is TGTGCCAGCTCACCCACGGTCTCGTATCAGCCCCAGCATTTT. Residues: CASSPTVSYQPQHF.

This clone was counted once. This chain joins TRBV11-2 and TRBJ2-2, with 8 bases lining up with TRBD2. CDR3 size: 16 residues. Germline values: CDR1 SGHAT, CDR2 FQNNGV. Trimming took 5 bases from V and 2 from J; bases not matched to a gene: 7. Here the CDR3 DNA reads TGTGCCAGCAGCCCCCGAGCGGGGGTCAACACCGGGGAGCTGTTTTTT. Encoded protein: CASSPRAGVNTGELFF.

V usage is TRBV11-2 and J usage is TRBJ2-7; D possibly corresponds to TRBD1 (5 bases). The germline V gene encodes CDR1 SGHAT and CDR2 FQNNGV. The CDR3 is 15 amino acids. Trimming took off 2 bases at V and 3 bases at J, with 14 bases between the two ends. This chain's CDR3 is CASSLHRSANYEQYF. CDR3 DNA sequence: TGTGCCAGCAGCTTACACAGGTCAGCTAACTACGAGCAGTACTTC.

This clone was seen a handful of times. This sequence joins TRBV28 and TRBJ2-7; the D is unclear. The CDR3 has 14 residues. V gave up 6 bases and J gave up 0 bases, with 12 bases separating them. Germline CDR1 reads MDHEN; CDR2 reads SYDVKM. CDR3 region: CASSLERISYEQYF. The CDR3 coding sequence is TGTGCCAGCAGCCTAGAAAGGATCTCCTACGAGCAGTACTTC.